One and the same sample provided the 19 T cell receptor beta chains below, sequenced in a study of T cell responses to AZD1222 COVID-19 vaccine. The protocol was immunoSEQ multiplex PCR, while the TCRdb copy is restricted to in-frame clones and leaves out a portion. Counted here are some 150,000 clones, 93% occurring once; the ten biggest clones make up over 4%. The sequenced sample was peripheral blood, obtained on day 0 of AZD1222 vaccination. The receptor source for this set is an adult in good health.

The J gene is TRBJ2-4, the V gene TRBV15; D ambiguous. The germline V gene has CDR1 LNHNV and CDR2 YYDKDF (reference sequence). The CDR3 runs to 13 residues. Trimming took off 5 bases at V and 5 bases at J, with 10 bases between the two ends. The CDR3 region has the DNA TGTGCCACCAGCCCCGGGCCCCAAAACATTCAGTACTTC. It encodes CATSPGPQNIQYF.

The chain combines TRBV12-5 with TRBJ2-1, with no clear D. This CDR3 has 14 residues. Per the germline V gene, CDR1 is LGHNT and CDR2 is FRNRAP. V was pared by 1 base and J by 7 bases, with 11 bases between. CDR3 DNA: TGTGCTAGTGGTTTGGACCTGCGGAATAATGAGCAGTTCTTC. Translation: CASGLDLRNNEQFF.

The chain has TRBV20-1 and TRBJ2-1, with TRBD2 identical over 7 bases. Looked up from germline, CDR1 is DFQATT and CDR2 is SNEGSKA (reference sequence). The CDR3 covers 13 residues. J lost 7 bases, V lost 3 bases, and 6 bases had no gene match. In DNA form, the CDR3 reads TGCAGTGCTAGTGCGGGAGTCCGGAATGAGCAGTTCTTC. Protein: CSASAGVRNEQFF.

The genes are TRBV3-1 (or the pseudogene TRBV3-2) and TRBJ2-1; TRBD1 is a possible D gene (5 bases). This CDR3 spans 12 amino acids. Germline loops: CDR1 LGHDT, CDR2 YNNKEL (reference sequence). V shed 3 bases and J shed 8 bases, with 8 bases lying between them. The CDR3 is CASSHQGDEQFF. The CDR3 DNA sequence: TGTGCCAGCAGCCATCAAGGGGATGAGCAGTTCTTC.

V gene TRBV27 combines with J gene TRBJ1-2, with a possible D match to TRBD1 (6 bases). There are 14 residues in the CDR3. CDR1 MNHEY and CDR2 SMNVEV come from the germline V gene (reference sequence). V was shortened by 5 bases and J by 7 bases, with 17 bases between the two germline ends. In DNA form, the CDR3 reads TGTGCCAGCAGTAAGGGAGGGGGGGGAGGTGGCTACACCTTC. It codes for CASSKGGGGGGYTF.

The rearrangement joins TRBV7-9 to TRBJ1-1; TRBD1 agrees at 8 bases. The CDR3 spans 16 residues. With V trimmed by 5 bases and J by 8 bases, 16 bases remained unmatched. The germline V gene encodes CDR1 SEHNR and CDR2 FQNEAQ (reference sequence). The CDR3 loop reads CASSPTQGAGYWEAFF. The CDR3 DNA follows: TGTGCCAGCAGCCCCACCCAGGGGGCAGGCTATTGGGAAGCTTTCTTT.

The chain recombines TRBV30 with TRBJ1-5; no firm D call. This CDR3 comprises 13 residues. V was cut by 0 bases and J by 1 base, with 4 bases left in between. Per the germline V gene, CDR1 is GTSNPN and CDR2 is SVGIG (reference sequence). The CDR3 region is CAWSVGSNQPQHF. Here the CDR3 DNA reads TGTGCCTGGAGTGTGGGCAGCAATCAGCCCCAGCATTTT.

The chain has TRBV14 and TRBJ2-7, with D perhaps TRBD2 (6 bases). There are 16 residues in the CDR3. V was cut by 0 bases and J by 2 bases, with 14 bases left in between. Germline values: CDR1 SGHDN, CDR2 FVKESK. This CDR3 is CASSQDPGSLTYEQYF. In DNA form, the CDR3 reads TGTGCCAGCAGCCAAGATCCCGGGAGCCTCACCTACGAGCAGTACTTC.

This CDR3 is CASSLTGTGRHEAFF. CDR3 sequence (DNA): TGTGCCAGCAGTTTAACCGGGACAGGGAGGCATGAAGCTTTCTTT. The chain joins TRBV28 to TRBJ1-1; 9 bases match TRBD1. The CDR3 is made up of 15 amino acids. The germline V gene has CDR1 MDHEN and CDR2 SYDVKM. Unmatched junction bases numbered 8, after V lost 2 bases and J lost 7 bases.

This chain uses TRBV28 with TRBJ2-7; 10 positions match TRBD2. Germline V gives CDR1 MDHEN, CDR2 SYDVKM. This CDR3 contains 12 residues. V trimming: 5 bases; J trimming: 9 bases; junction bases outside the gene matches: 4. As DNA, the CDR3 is TGTGCCAGCAGTACCCGACTAGCGGGGCAGTACTTC. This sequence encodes CASSTRLAGQYF.

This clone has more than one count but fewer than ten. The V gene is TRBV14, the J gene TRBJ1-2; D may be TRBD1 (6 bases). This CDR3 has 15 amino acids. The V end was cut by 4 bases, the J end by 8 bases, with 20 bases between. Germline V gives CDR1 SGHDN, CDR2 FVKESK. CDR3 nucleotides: TGTGCCAGCAGCCGAAGTATGGGGGCTGGTTTCGGCTACACCTTC. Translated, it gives CASSRSMGAGFGYTF.

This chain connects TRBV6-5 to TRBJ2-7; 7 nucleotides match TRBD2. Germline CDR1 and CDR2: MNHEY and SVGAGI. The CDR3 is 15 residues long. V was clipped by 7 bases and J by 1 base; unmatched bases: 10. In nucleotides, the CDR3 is TGTGCCAGCAAATGGGGCGGGAGTGCGTCCTACGAGCAGTACTTC. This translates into CASKWGGSASYEQYF.

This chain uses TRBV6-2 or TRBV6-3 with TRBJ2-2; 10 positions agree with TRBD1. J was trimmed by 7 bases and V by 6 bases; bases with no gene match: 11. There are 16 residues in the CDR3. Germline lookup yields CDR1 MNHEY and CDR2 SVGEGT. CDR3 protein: CASSQGQGIGIGELFF. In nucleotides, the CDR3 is TGTGCCAGCAGCCAGGGACAGGGGATCGGCATCGGGGAGCTGTTTTTT.

The CDR3 region has the DNA TGTGCCAGCAGCTTAGTGAGCTCTGGAAACACCATATATTTT. As protein: CASSLVSSGNTIYF. The chain joins TRBV7-8 to TRBJ1-3; D remains unclear. V lost 1 base, J lost 0 bases, and 4 bases lay in between. Germline V lookup: CDR1 SGHVS, CDR2 FQNEAQ. This CDR3 has 14 residues.

CDR3 nucleotide sequence: TGTGCCAGCAGTGAAGATTGGAGCTCCTACGAGCAGTACTTC. Amino acids: CASSEDWSSYEQYF. This chain links TRBV2 with TRBJ2-7; no firm D call. This CDR3 has 14 amino acids. Germline lookup yields CDR1 SNHLY and CDR2 FYNNEI. V lost 1 base and J lost 0, with 7 bases in between. The variable domain in full, completed from reference TRBV2 and TRBJ2-7, reads EPEVTQTPSHQVTQMGQEVILRCVPISNHLYFYWYRQILGQKVEFLVSFYNNEISEKSEIFDDQFSVERPDGSNFTLKIRSTKLEDSAMYFCASSEDWSSYEQYFGPGTRLTVT.

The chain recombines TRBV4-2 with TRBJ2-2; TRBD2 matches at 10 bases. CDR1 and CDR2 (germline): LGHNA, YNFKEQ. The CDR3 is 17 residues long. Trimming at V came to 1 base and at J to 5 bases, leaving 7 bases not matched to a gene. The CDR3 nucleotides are TGTGCCAGCAGCCAAGTTCTGCTAGCGGGAGCTACCGGGGAGCTGTTTTTT. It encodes CASSQVLLAGATGELFF.

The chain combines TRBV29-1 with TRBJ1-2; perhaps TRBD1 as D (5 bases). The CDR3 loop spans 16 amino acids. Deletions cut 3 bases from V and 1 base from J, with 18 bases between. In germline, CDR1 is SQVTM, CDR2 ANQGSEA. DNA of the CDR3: TGCAGCGTTGACGCACCGGGTGGACAACTTAACTATGGCTACACCTTC. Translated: CSVDAPGGQLNYGYTF.

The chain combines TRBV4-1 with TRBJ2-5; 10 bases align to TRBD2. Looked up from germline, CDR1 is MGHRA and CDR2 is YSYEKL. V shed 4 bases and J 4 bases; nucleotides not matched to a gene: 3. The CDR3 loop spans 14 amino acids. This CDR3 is CASSLIAGGETQYF. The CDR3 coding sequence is TGCGCCAGCAGCCTTATAGCGGGAGGAGAGACCCAGTACTTC.

The CDR3, as DNA: TGTGCCAGTACGGGGGGTAGCAATCAGCCCCAGCATTTT. Translated: CASTGGSNQPQHF. The chain uses TRBV19 and TRBJ1-5; possibly TRBD1 for D (5 bases). V was cut by 7 bases and J by 0 bases, with 7 bases left in between. The CDR3 sequence is 13 residues long. Germline loops: CDR1 LNHDA, CDR2 SQIVND (reference sequence).